This TCR beta chain was found in a study of cytomegalovirus exposure and HLA in healthy donors. PCR primers comprised 60 Vbeta and 13 Jbeta primers. Here immunoSEQ multiplex PCR was the method, and the copy in TCRdb shows in-frame clones only, minus some. The sample has approximately 150,000 clones, 80% to 90% seen once. In regard to this clone: The junction departs from germline at one end; a sequencing error may be responsible.

Specimen: PBMCs. This clonotype was obtained from a man in his forties or fifties in good health and CMV-seropositive.

The CDR3 reads CASNLGLAGVSNEQFF. The DNA for the CDR3 is TGTGCCAGCAATTTAGGACTAGCGGGAGTTAGCAATGAGCAGTTCTTC. The rearrangement joins TRBV27 to TRBJ2-1, with 13 bases aligning to TRBD2. The germline gives CDR1 MNHEY, CDR2 SMNVEV (reference sequence). This CDR3 has 16 amino acids.